This TCR beta chain was observed in a study of neoadjuvant anti-PD-1 for oral cavity cancer. Sequencing was performed with immunoSEQ multiplex PCR; in TCRdb, only in-frame clones are kept and a portion is missing. The table shows 12,000 or so clones, with 64% occurring only once. The study's findings and limits: Expansion of preexisting intratumoral clones was suggested to aid response. Pretreatment Treg/Th17 ratio correlated inversely with post-treatment tumor clonality. With three patients per group, TCR findings need larger cohorts.

Germline CDR1 is SGHVS and CDR2 is FNYEAQ. The CDR3 covers 15 residues. With 4 bases clipped from V and 3 bases from J, the junction kept 5 bases outside the gene matches. Notes on this clone: The antigen remains unidentified.

Stage II-IVA oral cavity squamous cell carcinoma was new and untreated by systemic or radiation therapy. The receptor's source is a person between 35 and 79 years old with oral cavity squamous cell carcinoma. The donor label of this sample is uncertain. This chain connects TRBV7-6 to TRBJ2-1; 8 nucleotides agree with TRBD1. Specimen: tumor tissue, collected before nivolumab (anti-PD-1) treatment. DNA of the CDR3: TGTGCCAGCAGCTCGACAGGGGTTAGCTACAATGAGCAGTTCTTC. Protein product: CASSSTGVSYNEQFF. Full variable domain (rest looked up from reference TRBV7-6 and TRBJ2-1): GAGVSQSPRYKVTKRGQDVALRCDPISGHVSLYWYRQALGQGPEFLTYFNYEAQQDKSGLPNDRFSAERPEGSISTLTIQRTEQRDSAMYRCASSSTGVSYNEQFFGPGTRLTVL.